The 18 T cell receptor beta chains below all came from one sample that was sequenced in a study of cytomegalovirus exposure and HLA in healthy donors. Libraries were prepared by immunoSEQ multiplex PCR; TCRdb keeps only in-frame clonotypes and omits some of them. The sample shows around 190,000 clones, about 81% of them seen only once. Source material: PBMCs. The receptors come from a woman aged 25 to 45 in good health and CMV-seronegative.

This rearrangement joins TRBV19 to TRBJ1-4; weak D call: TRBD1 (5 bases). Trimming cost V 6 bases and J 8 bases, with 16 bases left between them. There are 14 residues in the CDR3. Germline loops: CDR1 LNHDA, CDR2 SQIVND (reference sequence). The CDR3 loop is CASSETGVREKLFF. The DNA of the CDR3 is TGTGCCAGTAGCGAAACAGGTGTACGCGAAAAACTGTTTTTT.

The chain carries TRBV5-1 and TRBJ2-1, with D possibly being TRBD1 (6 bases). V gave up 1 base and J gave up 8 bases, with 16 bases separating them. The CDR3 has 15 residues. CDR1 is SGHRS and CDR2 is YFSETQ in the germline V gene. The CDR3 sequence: CASSLIVEGGDEQFF. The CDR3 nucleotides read TGCGCCAGCAGCTTGATAGTGGAAGGGGGAGATGAGCAGTTCTTC.

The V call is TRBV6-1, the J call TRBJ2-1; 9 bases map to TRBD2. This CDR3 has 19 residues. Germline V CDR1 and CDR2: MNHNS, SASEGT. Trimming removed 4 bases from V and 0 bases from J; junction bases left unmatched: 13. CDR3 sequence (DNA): TGTGCCAGCAGTGCCGGGGGACTAGCCGCCGAGAGCTCCTACAATGAGCAGTTCTTC. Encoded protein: CASSAGGLAAESSYNEQFF.

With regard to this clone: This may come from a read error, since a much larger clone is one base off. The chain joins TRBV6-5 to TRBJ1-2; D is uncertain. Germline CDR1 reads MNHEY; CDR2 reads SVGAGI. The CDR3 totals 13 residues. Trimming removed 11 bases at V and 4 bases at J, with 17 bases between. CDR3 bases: TGTGCCGCCGGCCCGGGTACCCCCTATGGCTACACCTTC. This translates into CAAGPGTPYGYTF.

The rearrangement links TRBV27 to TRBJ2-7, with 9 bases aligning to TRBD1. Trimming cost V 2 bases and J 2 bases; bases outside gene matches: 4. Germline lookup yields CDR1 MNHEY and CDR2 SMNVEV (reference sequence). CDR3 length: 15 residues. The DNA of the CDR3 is TGTGCCAGCAGTTTAGGCGGACAGGGGACCTACGAGCAGTACTTC. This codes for CASSLGGQGTYEQYF.

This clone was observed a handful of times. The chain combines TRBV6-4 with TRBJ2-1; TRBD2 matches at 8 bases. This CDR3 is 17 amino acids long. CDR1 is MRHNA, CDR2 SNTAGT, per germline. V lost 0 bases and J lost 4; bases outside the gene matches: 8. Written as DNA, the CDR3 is TGTGCCAGCAGTGACTCTGCTCGGGAGGGCCCTTACAATGAGCAGTTCTTC. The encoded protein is CASSDSAREGPYNEQFF.

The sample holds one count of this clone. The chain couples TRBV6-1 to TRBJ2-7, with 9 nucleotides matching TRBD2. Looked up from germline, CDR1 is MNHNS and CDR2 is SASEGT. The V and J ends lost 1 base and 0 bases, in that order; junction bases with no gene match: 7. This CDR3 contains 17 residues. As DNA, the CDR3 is TGTGCCAGCAGTGAAGTAGCGGGGGTCCCCAGCTCCTACGAGCAGTACTTC. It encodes CASSEVAGVPSSYEQYF.

The CDR3 DNA sequence: TGTGCCAGCAGCCCCCCCACTAGCGGGGGGTTTATAGGGACCCAGTACTTC. Translated, it gives CASSPPTSGGFIGTQYF. The chain joins TRBV9 to TRBJ2-5; 12 bases are shared with TRBD2. After removal of 4 bases from V and 7 bases from J, the junction contained 14 bases not matched to a gene. The CDR3 length is 17 residues. Germline assignment: CDR1 SGDLS and CDR2 YYNGEE.

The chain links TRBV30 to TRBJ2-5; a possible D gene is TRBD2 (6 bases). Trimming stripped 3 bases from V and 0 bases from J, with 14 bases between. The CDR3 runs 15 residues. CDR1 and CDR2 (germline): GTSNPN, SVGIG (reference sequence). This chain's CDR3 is CAWSPGTHDQETQYF. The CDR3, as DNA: TGTGCCTGGAGCCCCGGGACTCACGACCAAGAGACCCAGTACTTC.

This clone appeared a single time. The CDR3 reads CASGHRGDSTEAFF. DNA for the CDR3: TGTGCCAGCGGACACAGGGGGGACAGTACTGAAGCTTTCTTT. This chain links TRBV9 with TRBJ1-1; 8 bases map to TRBD1. V gave up 7 bases and J gave up 5 bases; unmatched junction bases: 10. Germline loops: CDR1 SGDLS, CDR2 YYNGEE. CDR3 size: 14 residues.

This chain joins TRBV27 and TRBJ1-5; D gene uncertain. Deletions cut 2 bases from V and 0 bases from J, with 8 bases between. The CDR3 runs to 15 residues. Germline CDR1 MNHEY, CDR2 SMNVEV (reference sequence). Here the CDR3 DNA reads TGTGCCAGCAGTTTACTTTCCTATAGCAATCAGCCCCAGCATTTT. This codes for CASSLLSYSNQPQHF.

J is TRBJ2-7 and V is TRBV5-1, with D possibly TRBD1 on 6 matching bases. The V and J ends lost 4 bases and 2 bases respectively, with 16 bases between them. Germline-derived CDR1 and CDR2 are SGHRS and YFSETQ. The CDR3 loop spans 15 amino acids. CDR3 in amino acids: CASSRDTPPPYEQYF. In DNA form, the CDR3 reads TGCGCCAGCAGCCGGGACACACCCCCCCCCTACGAGCAGTACTTC.

CDR3 protein: CASSLSGLQNTEAFF. The CDR3 bases are TGTGCCAGCAGCTTATCAGGGTTACAGAACACTGAAGCTTTCTTT. The V gene is TRBV7-8, the J gene TRBJ1-1, with D perhaps matching TRBD1 (5 bases). CDR1 and CDR2 from the germline V gene are SGHVS and FQNEAQ. The CDR3 contains 15 residues. Trimming shortened V by 2 bases and J by 1 base, and 11 bases separated the two germline ends.

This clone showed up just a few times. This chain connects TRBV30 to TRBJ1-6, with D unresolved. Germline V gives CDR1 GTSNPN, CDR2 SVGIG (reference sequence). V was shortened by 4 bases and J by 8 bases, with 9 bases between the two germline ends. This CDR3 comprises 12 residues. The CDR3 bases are TGTGCCTGGACCGGGTGGGATTCACCCCTCCACTTT. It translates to CAWTGWDSPLHF.

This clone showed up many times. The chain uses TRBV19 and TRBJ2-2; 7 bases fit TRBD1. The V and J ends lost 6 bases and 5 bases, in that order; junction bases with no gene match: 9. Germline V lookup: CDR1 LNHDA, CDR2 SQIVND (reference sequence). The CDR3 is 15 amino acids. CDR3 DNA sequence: TGTGCCAGTAGAATACAGGGGCGAATGACCGGGGAGCTGTTTTTT. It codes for CASRIQGRMTGELFF.

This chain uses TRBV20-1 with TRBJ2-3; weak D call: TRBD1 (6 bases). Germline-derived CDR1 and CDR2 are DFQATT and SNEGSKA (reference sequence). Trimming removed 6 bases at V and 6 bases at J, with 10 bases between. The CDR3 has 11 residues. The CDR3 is CSASQGDTQYF. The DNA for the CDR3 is TGCAGTGCGAGCCAGGGGGATACGCAGTATTTT.

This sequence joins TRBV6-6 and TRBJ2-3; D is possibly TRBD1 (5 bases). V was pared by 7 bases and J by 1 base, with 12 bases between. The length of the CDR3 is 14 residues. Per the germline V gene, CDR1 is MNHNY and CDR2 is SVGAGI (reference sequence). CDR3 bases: TGTGCCAGCAAAGATGCAGGGCGCACAGATACGCAGTATTTT. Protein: CASKDAGRTDTQYF.

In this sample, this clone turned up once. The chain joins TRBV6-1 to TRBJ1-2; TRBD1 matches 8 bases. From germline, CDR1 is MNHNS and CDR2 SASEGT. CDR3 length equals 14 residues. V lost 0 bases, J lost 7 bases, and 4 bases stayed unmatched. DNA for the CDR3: TGTGCCAGCAGTGAAGCCTCAGGGGGCGGTGGCTACACCTTC. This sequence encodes CASSEASGGGGYTF.